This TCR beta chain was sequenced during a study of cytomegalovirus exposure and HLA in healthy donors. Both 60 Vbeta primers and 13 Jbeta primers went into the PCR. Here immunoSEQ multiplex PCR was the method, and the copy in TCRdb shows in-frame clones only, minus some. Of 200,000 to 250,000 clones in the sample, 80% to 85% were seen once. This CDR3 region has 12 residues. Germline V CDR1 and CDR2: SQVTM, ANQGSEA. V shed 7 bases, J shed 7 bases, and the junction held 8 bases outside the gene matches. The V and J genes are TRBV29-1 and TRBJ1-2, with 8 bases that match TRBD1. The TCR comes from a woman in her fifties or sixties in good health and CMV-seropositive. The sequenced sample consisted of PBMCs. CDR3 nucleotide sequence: TGCAGCGCTCGGGACAGGAGGCCTGGCTACACCTTC. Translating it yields CSARDRRPGYTF.